This T cell receptor beta chain derives from a study of CD8+ T cells in alopecia areata (dated by TCRdb to the late 2010s). About the study as a whole: The treated patients took part in an open-label pilot trial in which moderate-to-severe alopecia areata was treated with oral tofacitinib at 5 to 10 mg twice daily. RNA came from the PAXgene miRNA kit for fixed scalp, the miRNeasy kit for PBMCs, and the RNeasy kit for mouse skin. Clonality in the scalp was compared among normal scalp (n=4), patchy alopecia areata scalp (n=8), and alopecia totalis/universalis scalp (n=8). Biopsies were taken from tofacitinib-treated patients at baseline and again at 4 and 24 weeks into treatment, and several of those patients also had a later scalp biopsy. For the treated patients, the SALT score, which quantifies what percentage of scalp surface area is affected, served as the measure of disease severity. In both human patients and the C3H/HeJ mouse model, the study applied high-throughput TCRbeta sequencing to look at T cell clonal expansion in alopecia areata. TCRbeta CDR3 regions were amplified by immunoSEQ multiplex PCR using 35 Vbeta forward and 13 Jbeta reverse primers. Tofacitinib was given for 6 to 18 months, followed by 6 months of follow-up off drug to assess delayed response and recurrence. On the human side, TCRbeta sequencing was run on scalp tissue and on sorted CD4+ and CD8+ peripheral blood T cells from healthy controls and from alopecia areata patients with either patchy or totalis/universalis disease.

Here is what the overall study found, with its caveats: Compared with normal scalp, lesional scalp, particularly in alopecia totalis/universalis, had higher clonality and more expanded CD8+ clones, which suggests antigenic drive. Because the treated cohort was small and had only one nonresponder, larger studies are needed to examine links between baseline CD8+ expansion and response. TCR sequences shared between patients were less clear than in mice, possibly partly because of HLA diversity in the patient population. Tofacitinib significantly lowered scalp clonality and the number of expanded CD8+ clones among the top 100 scalp clones. During tofacitinib treatment, many expanded lesional clones remained in scalp and blood, and this persistence may partly explain relapse after treatment is stopped. Resident alphabeta T cells in normal human skin are also sequenced, complicating scalp TCR repertoire analysis, unlike mouse skin dominated by gammadelta T cells.

The V and J ends are trimmed by 2 bases and 10 bases, leaving 12 bases between them. CDR1 and CDR2 are drawn from the germline V gene (reference sequence): GTSNPN, SVGIG. From the cysteine through the phenylalanine, the CDR3 covers 13 amino acids. Kept here is only the CDR3 DNA, which spans 39 bases and is read in frame from base 1. On this clone itself: Its antigen specificity is not known. No clone much larger than this one lies a single base away; base qualities are absent.

The treatment or condition label here, explained by the study, means: oral pan-JAK inhibitor, 5-10 mg twice daily. Peripheral blood and lesional scalp punch biopsies were obtained from patients with alopecia areata. After PBMCs were isolated by density centrifugation and stained for CD3, CD4 and CD8, a FACSAria was used to sort CD4+ and CD8+ T cells. Library method: the immunoSEQ multiplex PCR assay. RNA was extracted from all samples and reverse transcribed into cDNA as template for TCR sequencing. SuperScript III was used to make first-strand cDNA, primed with a 2:1 mix of oligo-dT and random hexamers. A synthetic immune receptor repertoire was used to assess amplification bias, and residual bias was removed computationally. Under the source paper's analysis protocol: Raw reads were preprocessed for error removal, and CDR3 was defined according to IMGT conventions as running from the conserved cysteine to phenylalanine. Clonality was computed by normalizing Shannon entropy by log2 of the number of productive unique TCRs and subtracting the result from 1. Whether each scalp clone was CD4 or CD8 was inferred by checking scalp TCRbeta sequences against the CD4 and CD8 repertoires from sorted blood. TCRdb took this table from immuneACCESS and kept in-frame rearrangements with V and J called. Such tables lack part of the clones; where checked against another copy, unresolved V genes explain under half of the gap, and the rest is unexplained. The DNA was the basis for D and trimming; V, J and clone size are from that table. The sample includes about 200,000 clones, with around two fifths observed a single time. The ten biggest clones cover 0.45% to 0.55% of the sample.

The source was CD4+ T cells sorted from blood, collected around week 31, from a patient treated with tofacitinib. The rearranged segments are TRBV30 and TRBJ1-6; possibly the D gene is TRBD1, per 5 matching bases. The source of this sequence is a human donor with alopecia areata. The sequenced DNA: TGTGCCTGGAGTCAATTAGACAGCTCACCCCTCCACTTT. This is translated as CAWSQLDSSPLHF.